These 27 T cell receptor beta chains originate from one sample sequenced in a study of T cells in tumors after PD-1 blockade. Data came from immunoSEQ multiplex PCR; TCRdb stores just in-frame clones and leaves some out. The sample includes roughly 3,700 clones, about two thirds of them seen just once. The sequences come from tumor tissue, collected before anti-PD-1 treatment. The receptors here all came from a human donor with basal cell carcinoma.

This chain links TRBV9 with TRBJ2-2; TRBD2 matches at 9 bases. The trim removed 1 base at V and 5 bases at J, leaving 9 bases unmatched. This CDR3 has 17 residues. Per germline, CDR1 SGDLS and CDR2 YYNGEE. The CDR3, as DNA: TGTGCCAGCAGCGTAAACCCAGCGGGGGGCCCTACCGGGGAGCTGTTTTTT. This gives the protein CASSVNPAGGPTGELFF.

V and J are TRBV10-1 and TRBJ2-1; D gene unclear. V was shortened by 3 bases and J by 4 bases, with 10 bases between the two germline ends. The CDR3 is made up of 14 amino acids. The germline CDR1 and CDR2 sequences are WNHNN and SYGVQD (reference sequence). The CDR3 nucleotides are TGCGCCAGCAGTGAAGGGTTTGGTTACAATGAGCAGTTCTTC. Translated, it gives CASSEGFGYNEQFF.

The rearrangement joins TRBV27 to TRBJ1-2, with 7 bases lining up with TRBD1. CDR1 is MNHEY and CDR2 is SMNVEV in the germline V gene (reference sequence). This CDR3 spans 16 amino acids. V trimming: 2 bases; J trimming: 5 bases; junction bases outside the gene matches: 11. The CDR3 region has the DNA TGTGCCAGCAGTTTAACCTGGGACAGCCCTTCATATGGCTACACCTTC. Translation gives CASSLTWDSPSYGYTF.

This chain uses TRBV10-3 with TRBJ2-7, with 9 positions matching TRBD2. The germline V gene has CDR1 ENHRY and CDR2 SYGVKD. CDR3 length equals 15 residues. J lost 5 bases, V lost 2 bases, and 7 bases had no gene match. Here the CDR3 reads CAISEASSGEDEQYF. The CDR3, as DNA: TGTGCCATCAGTGAGGCCTCTAGCGGGGAGGACGAGCAGTACTTC.

The CDR3 is CASSRTGGSQAFF. The DNA of the CDR3 is TGTGCCAGCAGCCGGACAGGGGGCAGCCAAGCTTTCTTT. The chain uses TRBV5-4 and TRBJ1-1; 11 nucleotides match TRBD1. CDR1 is SGHNT, CDR2 YYREEE, per germline (reference sequence). With V trimmed by 4 bases and J by 9 bases, 5 bases remained unmatched. The CDR3 is 13 amino acids.

A remark on this clone: This specimen includes other DNA sequences encoding the same CDR3. The V and J genes are TRBV7-9 and TRBJ1-1; 7 bases map to TRBD1. CDR1 is SEHNR and CDR2 is FQNEAQ in the germline V gene (reference sequence). J gave up 3 bases and V 5 bases, and 3 bases lay outside the gene matches. The CDR3 spans 13 residues. This CDR3 reads CASSLTGYTEAFF. As DNA, the CDR3 is TGTGCCAGCAGCCTGACAGGGTACACTGAAGCTTTCTTT.

This chain links TRBV7-2 with TRBJ1-1; D unclear. The CDR3 runs to 15 residues. The germline gives CDR1 SGHTA, CDR2 FQGNSA. The V end lost 5 bases, the J end lost 1 base, and 14 bases lay between the germline ends. The CDR3 loop reads CASSPRGVPNTEAFF. CDR3 bases: TGTGCCAGCAGCCCCCGCGGGGTCCCGAACACTGAAGCTTTCTTT.

This chain links TRBV9 with TRBJ2-2, with D possibly TRBD2 on 5 matching bases. V shed 1 base and J shed 5 bases, with 9 bases lying between them. The CDR3 totals 14 residues. Germline V CDR1 and CDR2: SGDLS, YYNGEE. CDR3 residues: CASSVPGGTGELFF. For the CDR3, the DNA is TGTGCCAGCAGCGTACCGGGCGGGACCGGGGAGCTGTTTTTT.

This rearrangement joins TRBV7-9 to TRBJ2-2, with a possible D match to TRBD2 (5 bases). In germline, CDR1 is SEHNR, CDR2 FQNEAQ (reference sequence). V lost 0 bases and J 1 base, leaving 6 bases between the germline ends. The CDR3 spans 15 residues. The CDR3 reads CASSLAGRNTGELFF. The CDR3 DNA sequence: TGTGCCAGCAGCTTAGCAGGGAGGAACACCGGGGAGCTGTTTTTT. The full variable domain, rest sourced from reference TRBV7-9 and TRBJ2-2, is DTGVSQNPRHKITKRGQNVTFRCDPISEHNRLYWYRQTLGQGPEFLTYFQNEAQLEKSRLLSDRFSAERPKGSFSTLEIQRTEQGDSAMYLCASSLAGRNTGELFFGEGSRLTVL.

This chain connects TRBV6-5 to TRBJ2-7; the D gene is possibly TRBD1 (6 bases). The V end lost 6 bases, the J end lost 0 bases, and 12 bases lay between the germline ends. The CDR3 has 14 amino acids. The germline CDR1 and CDR2 sequences are MNHEY and SVGAGI. For the CDR3, the DNA is TGTGCCAGCAGCCACCCGGACAGCTCCTACGAGCAGTACTTC. It yields the protein CASSHPDSSYEQYF.

The gene calls are TRBV20-1 and TRBJ2-1, with a tentative D call TRBD1 (6 bases). The CDR3 extends over 14 amino acids. V was shortened by 6 bases and J by 7 bases, with 19 bases between the two germline ends. Per germline, CDR1 DFQATT and CDR2 SNEGSKA (reference sequence). Written as DNA, the CDR3 is TGCAGTGCAAGTCGTTGGGGGACACTGAATGAGCAGTTCTTC. This sequence encodes CSASRWGTLNEQFF.

V is TRBV7-3 and J is TRBJ2-1; 10 bases are shared with TRBD2. This CDR3 has 14 amino acids. Unmatched junction bases numbered 13, after V lost 5 bases and J lost 15 bases. Germline CDR1 reads SGHTA; CDR2 reads FQGTGA. This CDR3 reads CASSRAPTSGEVFF. In DNA, the CDR3 is TGTGCCAGCAGCCGAGCCCCCACTAGCGGGGAAGTGTTCTTC.

The rearrangement uses TRBV27 and TRBJ2-3; 14 bases are a match to TRBD2. The germline gives CDR1 MNHEY, CDR2 SMNVEV (reference sequence). This CDR3 has 19 residues. The ends lost 5 bases at V and 6 bases at J; junction bases unmatched: 16. In nucleotides, the CDR3 is TGTGCCAGCAGTATCGGACTAGCGGGGGGAACCTGGGCGCGTGATACGCAGTATTTT. Its translation is CASSIGLAGGTWARDTQYF.

The gene calls are TRBV6-5 and TRBJ1-5; no firm D call. V lost 6 bases, J lost 0 bases, and 12 bases lay in between. Germline loops: CDR1 MNHEY, CDR2 SVGAGI. The CDR3 is 15 residues long. CDR3 sequence (DNA): TGTGCCAGCAGACCGGTGCACACTAGCAATCAGCCCCAGCATTTT. Translated: CASRPVHTSNQPQHF.

The sample holds a few counts of this clone. The J gene is TRBJ1-2, the V gene TRBV7-9; D is undetermined. The length of the CDR3 is 13 residues. The germline V gene encodes CDR1 SEHNR and CDR2 FQNEAQ (reference sequence). Trimming removed 3 bases at V and 7 bases at J, with 12 bases between. CDR3 residues: CASSFGSRSGYTF. CDR3 in DNA: TGTGCCAGCAGCTTTGGGAGCCGCAGTGGCTACACCTTC.

The V and J genes are TRBV6-4 and TRBJ2-1; 13 positions match TRBD2. CDR1 is MRHNA and CDR2 is SNTAGT in the germline V gene. After removal of 5 bases from V and 5 bases from J, the junction contained 3 bases not matched to a gene. The CDR3 has 15 amino acids. CDR3 residues: CASSRTSGGNNEQFF. The CDR3, as DNA: TGTGCCAGCAGTCGGACTAGCGGGGGAAACAATGAGCAGTTCTTC.

This clone turned up a few times. This chain connects TRBV7-9 to TRBJ1-3; the D is unclear. Germline V gene sequence: CDR1 SEHNR, CDR2 FQNEAQ (reference sequence). Trimming took off 0 bases at V and 3 bases at J, with 6 bases between the two ends. The length of the CDR3 is 14 residues. The CDR3 DNA is TGTGCCAGCAGCTTAGCGAATTATGGAAACACCATATATTTT. Translating gives CASSLANYGNTIYF.

The CDR3, as DNA: TGTGCCAGCAGTGAAGTCAGGGCTCCCAAAAACATTCAGTACTTC. It encodes CASSEVRAPKNIQYF. The chain combines TRBV6-1 with TRBJ2-4, with a possible D match to TRBD1 (5 bases). V was cut by 1 base and J by 2 bases, with 9 bases left in between. This CDR3 spans 15 amino acids. CDR1 and CDR2 from the germline V gene are MNHNS and SASEGT.

The chain links TRBV9 to TRBJ1-2; TRBD1 agrees at 9 bases. In germline, CDR1 is SGDLS, CDR2 YYNGEE. V was pared by 0 bases and J by 3 bases, with 3 bases of the junction left unmatched. This CDR3 comprises 15 residues. The CDR3 region is CASSVGGQGHYGYTF. DNA of the CDR3: TGTGCCAGCAGCGTAGGGGGACAGGGCCACTATGGCTACACCTTC.

The chain joins TRBV4-1 to TRBJ1-2; 7 bases are a match to TRBD1. CDR1 and CDR2 (germline): MGHRA, YSYEKL. J was trimmed by 6 bases and V by 1 base; bases with no gene match: 5. The CDR3 length is 14 residues. In DNA, the CDR3 is TGCGCCAGCAGCCAAGCCGACAGGGCCCATGGCTACACCTTC. This sequence encodes CASSQADRAHGYTF.

The chain joins TRBV5-3 to TRBJ2-3; tentatively, D is TRBD2 (7 bases). TRBV5-3 is annotated as an ORF whose role is uncertain. Between the trimmed V and J ends, which lost 0 bases and 10 bases, there was a span of 24 bases. The CDR3 has 17 amino acids. The CDR3: CARSLAWRGPPPKAQYF. The CDR3 bases are TGTGCCAGAAGCTTGGCCTGGCGGGGGCCCCCCCCCAAGGCGCAGTATTTT.

The CDR3 reads CASSQAGTGPITEAFF. CDR3 nucleotide sequence: TGTGCCAGCAGCCAAGCCGGGACAGGACCTATCACTGAAGCTTTCTTT. V is TRBV14 and J is TRBJ1-1; 8 bases map to TRBD1. The germline CDR1 and CDR2 sequences are SGHDN and FVKESK. The CDR3 extends over 16 amino acids. Germline trimming cut 1 base from V and 4 bases from J; bases unmatched to any gene: 8.

This chain uses TRBV13 with TRBJ2-5; 9 bases map to TRBD2. The V and J ends lost 5 bases and 7 bases, in that order; junction bases with no gene match: 8. This CDR3 comprises 14 residues. CDR1 and CDR2 from the germline V gene are PRHDT and FYEKMQ (reference sequence). The DNA of the CDR3 is TGTGCCAGCAGCCAGCGTAGCGGGGGCTCGACCCAGTACTTC. Amino acid sequence: CASSQRSGGSTQYF.

CDR3 sequence: CATSGDPSYQYF. The CDR3 region has the DNA TGTGCCACCTCCGGGGACCCCTCCTACCAGTACTTC. The chain links TRBV19 to TRBJ2-7; D tentatively fits TRBD1 or TRBD2 (5 bases each). Germline-derived CDR1 and CDR2 are LNHDA and SQIVND (reference sequence). The CDR3 runs to 12 residues. V was pared by 10 bases and J by 10 bases, with 20 bases between.

The chain carries TRBV7-6 and TRBJ2-1; D remains ambiguous. This CDR3 is built from 15 residues. Germline V gene data show CDR1 as SGHVS and CDR2 as FNYEAQ. Trimming cost V 5 bases and J 0 bases, with 11 bases left between them. The CDR3 DNA reads as TGTGCCAGCAGCCGTAGTGCAAGCTCCTACAATGAGCAGTTCTTC. This sequence encodes CASSRSASSYNEQFF.

V gene TRBV28 combines with J gene TRBJ2-6; TRBD1 matches 7 bases. The junction had 8 bases not matched to a gene; V was cut back by 3 bases and J by 0 bases. Germline assignment: CDR1 MDHEN and CDR2 SYDVKM. This CDR3 is built from 18 residues. The CDR3 loop is CASSFLQGTASGANVLTF. DNA of the CDR3: TGTGCCAGCAGTTTCCTACAGGGGACCGCCTCTGGGGCCAACGTCCTGACTTTC.

The rearrangement links TRBV28 to TRBJ2-7, with 14 bases aligning to TRBD2. CDR1 and CDR2 from the germline V gene are MDHEN and SYDVKM. V gave up 3 bases and J gave up 4 bases; unmatched junction bases: 17. The CDR3 extends over 20 amino acids. This chain's CDR3 is CASSFSLGWTSGRRSYEQYF. As DNA, the CDR3 is TGTGCCAGCAGTTTCTCCCTAGGGTGGACTAGCGGGAGGCGTAGTTACGAGCAGTACTTC.